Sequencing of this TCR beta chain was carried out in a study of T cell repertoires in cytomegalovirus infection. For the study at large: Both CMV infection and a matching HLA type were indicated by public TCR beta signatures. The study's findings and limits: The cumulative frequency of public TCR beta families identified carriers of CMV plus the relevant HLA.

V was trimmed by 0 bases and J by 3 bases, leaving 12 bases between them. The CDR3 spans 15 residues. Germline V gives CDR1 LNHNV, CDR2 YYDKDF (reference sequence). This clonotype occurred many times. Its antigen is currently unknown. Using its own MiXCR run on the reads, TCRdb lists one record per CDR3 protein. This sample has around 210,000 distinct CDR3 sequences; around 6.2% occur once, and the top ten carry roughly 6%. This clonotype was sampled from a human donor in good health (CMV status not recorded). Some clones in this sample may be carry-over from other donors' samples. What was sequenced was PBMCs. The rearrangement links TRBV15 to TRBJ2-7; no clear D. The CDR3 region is CATSRDSVADYEQYF. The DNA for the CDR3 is TGTGCCACCAGCAGAGACTCGGTGGCAGACTACGAGCAGTACTTC.